The rows below give T cell receptor beta chains drawn from one sample of a study of beta chain features in type 1 diabetes. Generated by immunoSEQ multiplex PCR, the TCRdb table keeps only in-frame clones and is missing some. The sample has hundreds of thousands of clones, about a sixth seen once; the top ten hold around 0.02%. Sequencing used naive CD4+ T cells from blood. The receptors here all came from a woman under 30 in good health. Both conserved end residues are part of each CDR3.

V	J	CDR3
TRBV2	TRBJ2-2	CASSGLASGELFF
TRBV29-1	TRBJ2-5	CSVELEGETQYF
TRBV29-1	TRBJ2-2	CSVESPGELFF
TRBV18	TRBJ1-1	CASSLSSGGTEAFF
TRBV6-6	TRBJ2-1	CASSPSGRVNHEQFF
TRBV10-2	TRBJ2-7	CASLPGTSYEQYF
TRBV6-5	TRBJ2-2	CASSRTGWSTGELFF
TRBV11-2	TRBJ2-7	CASSFSGSYYEQYF
TRBV7-2	TRBJ2-1	CASNPETPSEQFF
TRBV28	TRBJ1-5	CASSPRTGRDHQPQHF
TRBV7-2	TRBJ2-7	CASSFASGDEQYF
TRBV5-1	TRBJ2-5	CASSLGGHPGETQYF
TRBV11-2	TRBJ2-6	CASSPRGPGQYSGANVLTF
TRBV4-3	TRBJ2-1	CASSQAAGHIYNEQFF
TRBV4-1	TRBJ2-1	CASSLSNSHVEQFF
TRBV11-2	TRBJ2-7	CASSLELAGAWEQYF
TRBV2	TRBJ2-4	CASSGWRVGAQNIQYF
TRBV6-6	TRBJ2-7	CASSLPPSYEQYF
TRBV4-3	TRBJ2-3	CASSQGRPLSGRAVSTDTQYF
TRBV11-2	TRBJ2-2	CASSFTDNTGELFF
TRBV2	TRBJ2-7	CASSLDRGHEQYF
TRBV6-5	TRBJ2-7	CASSYSLAEHYEQYF
TRBV2	TRBJ2-3	CASSGGGSNTDTQYF
TRBV14	TRBJ2-6	CASSQVLQLRAAPGANVLTF
TRBV5-6	TRBJ2-1	CASSLSSGGPYNEQFF
TRBV27	TRBJ2-1	CASRDQIRTGRHNEQFF
TRBV7-2	TRBJ2-1	CASSLLFGTTLYNEQFF
TRBV6-1	TRBJ2-2	CASRALSNTGELFF
TRBV10-3	TRBJ2-7	CAISVSGTGPLEQYF
TRBV10-3	TRBJ1-1	CAISGTVRSKAAFF
TRBV5-1	TRBJ2-2	CASSLEGNTGELFF
TRBV6-5	TRBJ2-7	CASSYGAGDSYEQYF
TRBV5-1	TRBJ2-7	CASSLLGGRYGVLNYEQYF
TRBV7-3	TRBJ2-2	CASSFGSTGELFF
TRBV27	TRBJ2-5	CASNSQRQETQYF
TRBV7-8	TRBJ2-3	CASSLGLAGEKDTQYF